One sample yielded the 21 T cell receptor beta chains listed below, sequenced in a study of blood T cell repertoires in COVID-19 (dated by TCRdb to the early 2020s). Libraries came from the immunoSEQ multiplex PCR assay. This is the immuneACCESS table as TCRdb keeps it, with only in-frame sequences that have V and J called. A part of the clones is gone; compared with another copy, unresolved V genes explain less than half, and the rest is unexplained. The sample includes 100,000 to 150,000 clones, with around nine tenths observed a single time. Jointly, the top ten make up over 10% of the sample. Source material: peripheral blood. Receptors originate from a woman aged 65 to 85 with COVID-19, enrolled during active disease.

This rearrangement joins TRBV21-1 to TRBJ2-1; TRBD1, the table's D call, was not compared with the DNA. TRBV21-1 is annotated as a pseudogene. The CDR3 spans 19 residues. CDR3 in amino acids: CASSKSNRGVLLSYNEQFF. The CDR3 nucleotides read TGTGCCAGCAGCAAATCCAATAGGGGCGTACTCCTCTCCTACAATGAGCAGTTCTTC.

The chain links TRBV3-1 (or the pseudogene TRBV3-2) to TRBJ2-1, with D unclear. Germline loops: CDR1 LGHDT, CDR2 YNNKEL (reference sequence). Deletions cut 1 base from V and 10 bases from J, with 5 bases between. The CDR3 extends over 11 amino acids. This CDR3 reads CASSQGQEQFF. CDR3 bases: TGTGCCAGCAGCCAAGGGCAGGAGCAGTTCTTC.

This clone was seen only a few times. The V and J genes are TRBV19 and TRBJ1-5, with 7 bases lining up with TRBD1. The CDR3 totals 14 residues. CDR1 is LNHDA and CDR2 is SQIVND in the germline V gene (reference sequence). The ends lost 6 bases at V and 3 bases at J; junction bases unmatched: 5. The CDR3 loop reads CASRETGFNQPQHF. The CDR3 coding sequence is TGTGCCAGTAGAGAGACAGGGTTCAATCAGCCCCAGCATTTT. Filled out from reference TRBV19 and TRBJ1-5, the complete variable domain reads DGGITQSPKYLFRKEGQNVTLSCEQNLNHDAMYWYRQDPGQGLRLIYYSQIVNDFQKGDIAEGYSVSREKKESFPLTVTSAQKNPTAFYLCASRETGFNQPQHFGDGTRLSIL.

This clone was counted a single time. The chain combines TRBV5-6 with TRBJ1-4; D may be TRBD1 (6 bases). V lost 4 bases to trimming and J lost 1 base, with 11 bases between them. Germline CDR1 is SGHDT and CDR2 is YYEEEE. CDR3 size: 15 residues. The CDR3 DNA follows: TGTGCCAGCAGCCCAATGACAGGAACTAATGAAAAACTGTTTTTT. This gives the protein CASSPMTGTNEKLFF.

V gene TRBV18 combines with J gene TRBJ1-5; TRBD1 matches at 10 bases. Germline V lookup: CDR1 KGHSH, CDR2 LQKENI. V gave up 4 bases and J gave up 7 bases; unmatched junction bases: 4. The CDR3 has 14 residues. The CDR3 coding sequence is TGTGCCAGCTCACTTGGGACAGGGGAGCAGCCCCAGCATTTT. This gives the protein CASSLGTGEQPQHF.

V and J are TRBV28 and TRBJ1-2; perhaps TRBD1 as D (5 bases). The V gene lost 2 bases and the J gene lost 4 bases, with 17 bases spanning the gap. The CDR3 covers 16 residues. CDR1 and CDR2 (germline): MDHEN, SYDVKM. The CDR3 reads CASSLNAGHLRYGYTF. DNA for the CDR3: TGTGCCAGCAGTTTAAATGCAGGACATCTTCGCTATGGCTACACCTTC.

The gene calls are TRBV6-5 and TRBJ2-7; TRBD1 agrees at 9 bases. The CDR3 loop spans 14 amino acids. V was clipped by 7 bases and J by 2 bases; unmatched bases: 6. Per the germline V gene, CDR1 is MNHEY and CDR2 is SVGAGI. The CDR3 DNA reads TGTGCCAGCATCCCGGGACAGGGAACCTACGAGCAGTACTTC. It specifies CASIPGQGTYEQYF.

This clone turned up a few times. The chain uses TRBV4-1 and TRBJ1-5, with D unresolved. Trimming removed 0 bases at V and 5 bases at J, with 5 bases between. CDR3 size: 13 residues. The V gene's germline CDR1 is MGHRA and CDR2 YSYEKL. The CDR3 sequence is CASSQERDQPQHF. CDR3 nucleotide sequence: TGCGCCAGCAGCCAAGAGAGGGATCAGCCCCAGCATTTT.

A few counts support this clone. V is TRBV12-3 or TRBV12-4 and J is TRBJ1-1; perhaps TRBD1 as D (5 bases). The CDR3 totals 13 residues. The ends were cut back, 7 bases at V and 0 bases at J, with 9 bases in the middle. In nucleotides, the CDR3 is TGTGCCAGCACCACGACAGTGAACACTGAAGCTTTCTTT. This gives the protein CASTTTVNTEAFF.

As for this clone: Different DNA sequences within this sample yield the same CDR3. This chain connects TRBV18 to TRBJ2-3, with D possibly TRBD2 on 6 matching bases. The CDR3 is 15 residues long. CDR1 is KGHSH and CDR2 is LQKENI in the germline V gene. Trimming left V 2 bases short and J 1 base short, with 10 bases between. CDR3 region: CASSPSSGGTDTQYF. CDR3 nucleotides: TGTGCCAGCTCACCATCGTCGGGGGGCACAGATACGCAGTATTTT. The complete variable domain, with remaining parts taken from reference TRBV18 and TRBJ2-3, reads NAGVMQNPRHLVRRRGQEARLRCSPMKGHSHVYWYRQLPEEGLKFMVYLQKENIIDESGMPKERFSAEFPKEGPSILRIQQVVRGDSAAYFCASSPSSGGTDTQYFGPGTRLTVL.

The chain recombines TRBV7-9 with TRBJ2-7, with 9 bases matching TRBD2. V shed 4 bases, J shed 6 bases, and the junction held 13 bases outside the gene matches. This CDR3 contains 16 residues. CDR1 and CDR2 from the germline V gene are SEHNR and FQNEAQ (reference sequence). Here the CDR3 reads CASSSSTSGVHVEQYF. The CDR3 region has the DNA TGTGCCAGCAGCTCTTCGACTAGCGGAGTTCACGTCGAGCAGTACTTC.

There are a few counts of this clone. The chain combines TRBV5-1 with TRBJ1-4; TRBD1 agrees at 8 bases. Germline assignment: CDR1 SGHRS and CDR2 YFSETQ. After removal of 4 bases from V and 6 bases from J, the junction contained 11 bases not matched to a gene. The CDR3 extends over 16 amino acids. In DNA form, the CDR3 reads TGCGCCAGCAGCCGGACAGGGCCCCAATGGGATGAAAAACTGTTTTTT. It encodes CASSRTGPQWDEKLFF.

V gene TRBV10-3 combines with J gene TRBJ1-4; 7 nucleotides agree with TRBD1. Germline-derived CDR1 and CDR2 are ENHRY and SYGVKD. J gave up 7 bases and V 7 bases, and 6 bases lay outside the gene matches. This CDR3 comprises 13 residues. DNA of the CDR3: TGTGCCATCAAACAGGGGCGGTCTGAAAAACTGTTTTTT. Translating it yields CAIKQGRSEKLFF.

The V call is TRBV5-1, the J call TRBJ1-2; 7 bases line up with TRBD1. This CDR3 region has 14 residues. Trimming took 6 bases from V and 3 from J; bases not matched to a gene: 8. Germline lookup yields CDR1 SGHRS and CDR2 YFSETQ. Written as DNA, the CDR3 is TGCGCCAGCAATACACAGGGGCGCGACTATGGCTACACCTTC. Its protein product is CASNTQGRDYGYTF.

This clone was recorded a few times. The V gene is TRBV7-9, the J gene TRBJ2-3; D possibly corresponds to TRBD2 (6 bases). In germline, CDR1 is SEHNR, CDR2 FQNEAQ (reference sequence). The CDR3 is made up of 15 amino acids. With 7 bases removed from V and 2 bases from J, the gap between germline ends came to 16 bases. CDR3 sequence: CASNKGVAVTDTQYF. In nucleotides, the CDR3 is TGTGCCAGCAATAAAGGCGTAGCGGTCACAGATACGCAGTATTTT.

This clone was detected a few times. This chain links TRBV10-3 with TRBJ1-5; D possibly corresponds to TRBD1 (5 bases). Germline V gives CDR1 ENHRY, CDR2 SYGVKD. The length of the CDR3 is 15 residues. Trimming left V 5 bases short and J 0 bases short, with 11 bases between. DNA for the CDR3: TGTGCCATCAGTAAAGACAGAGATAGCAATCAGCCCCAGCATTTT. Amino acids: CAISKDRDSNQPQHF.

This chain connects TRBV5-1 to TRBJ2-3; TRBD2 might be the D (5 bases). The CDR3 totals 14 residues. V was clipped by 4 bases and J by 5 bases, with 14 bases between them. Germline V lookup: CDR1 SGHRS, CDR2 YFSETQ. CDR3 bases: TGCGCCAGCAGCCGAGGGAACTGGGGAGATACGCAGTATTTT. This translates into CASSRGNWGDTQYF.

The V gene is TRBV6-5, the J gene TRBJ2-7; 10 bases fit TRBD1. The CDR3 length is 15 residues. Germline CDR1 is MNHEY and CDR2 is SVGAGI. The V segment lost 8 bases and the J segment 4 bases; nucleotides outside the gene matches: 11. DNA for the CDR3: TGTGCCAGCCTTAACCGGGACAGGGGCGGTTACGAGCAGTACTTC. Its protein is CASLNRDRGGYEQYF.

This clone was detected only a few times. This chain connects TRBV5-6 to TRBJ2-5, with 11 bases fitting TRBD1. Germline loops: CDR1 SGHDT, CDR2 YYEEEE. The CDR3 runs 15 residues. V lost 3 bases and J lost 5; bases outside the gene matches: 6. In DNA, the CDR3 is TGTGCCAGCAGCTATCGGACAGGGGGCTGGGAGACCCAGTACTTC. This gives the protein CASSYRTGGWETQYF.

Only a few counts were recorded for this clone. The genes are TRBV2 and TRBJ1-1; D is undetermined. Germline V gene data show CDR1 as SNHLY and CDR2 as FYNNEI. Trimming shortened V by 0 bases and J by 1 base, and 9 bases separated the two germline ends. CDR3 length: 15 residues. CDR3 sequence reads: CASSEAGVGNTEAFF. As DNA, the CDR3 is TGTGCCAGCAGTGAAGCAGGAGTAGGGAACACTGAAGCTTTCTTT. The full variable domain, completed using reference TRBV2 and TRBJ1-1, is EPEVTQTPSHQVTQMGQEVILRCVPISNHLYFYWYRQILGQKVEFLVSFYNNEISEKSEIFDDQFSVERPDGSNFTLKIRSTKLEDSAMYFCASSEAGVGNTEAFFGQGTRLTVV.

The V and J genes are TRBV5-5 and TRBJ1-4; tentative D call: TRBD1 (6 bases). The V gene lost 0 bases and the J gene lost 0 bases, with 15 bases spanning the gap. Germline CDR1 and CDR2: SGHKS and YYEKEE (reference sequence). This CDR3 contains 18 residues. CDR3 in amino acids: CASSLATGQSATNEKLFF. The CDR3, as DNA: TGTGCCAGCAGCTTGGCTACAGGACAGTCTGCAACTAATGAAAAACTGTTTTTT. The full variable domain, completed using reference TRBV5-5 and TRBJ1-4, is DAGVTQSPTHLIKTRGQQVTLRCSPISGHKSVSWYQQVLGQGPQFIFQYYEKEERGRGNFPDRFSARQFPNYSSELNVNALLLGDSALYLCASSLATGQSATNEKLFFGSGTQLSVL.